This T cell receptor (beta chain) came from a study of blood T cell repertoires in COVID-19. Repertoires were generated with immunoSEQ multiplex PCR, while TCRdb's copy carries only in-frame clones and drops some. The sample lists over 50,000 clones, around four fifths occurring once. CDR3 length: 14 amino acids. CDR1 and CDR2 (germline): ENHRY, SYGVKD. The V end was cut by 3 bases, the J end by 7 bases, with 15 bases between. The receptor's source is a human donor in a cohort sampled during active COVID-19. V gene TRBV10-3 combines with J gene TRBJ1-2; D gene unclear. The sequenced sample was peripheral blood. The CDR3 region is CAISDETPLFGYTF. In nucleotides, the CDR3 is TGTGCCATCAGTGATGAGACACCGCTATTTGGCTACACCTTC.